These 28 T cell receptor beta chains originate from one sample sequenced in a study of post-analysis software for immune sequencing data. Broader study findings: Five or six TRBV segments were more frequent in patients than controls; TRBV5-6, TRBV5-1 and TRBV20-1 belonged to this group.

Researchers reported that TCR beta cDNA libraries carried unique molecular identifiers. TCRdb reprocessed the PCR reads with MiXCR, giving one entry per CDR3 protein. In the table there are about 570,000 distinct CDR3 sequences, roughly 34% of which are singletons. No antigen is known for these receptors. The specimen sequenced was blood. All receptors come from a girl between 2 and 17 years old with multiple sclerosis.

This chain connects TRBV20-1 to TRBJ1-2, with unresolved D. There are 12 residues in the CDR3. In germline, CDR1 is DFQATT, CDR2 SNEGSKA (reference sequence). Trimming left V 0 bases short and J 2 bases short, with 4 bases between. The CDR3 here is CSARERNYGYTF. CDR3 nucleotide sequence: TGCAGTGCTAGAGAAAGAAACTATGGCTACACCTTC.

This rearrangement joins TRBV7-3 to TRBJ1-2; D not certain. The CDR3 sequence is 14 residues long. Trimming cost V 2 bases and J 4 bases, with 11 bases left between them. Germline loops: CDR1 SGHTA, CDR2 FQGTGA. The DNA for the CDR3 is TGTGCCAGCAGCTTAGGGCCCGAGGTCTATGGCTACACCTTC. Translating it yields CASSLGPEVYGYTF.

The chain carries TRBV29-1 and TRBJ2-1; 8 positions match TRBD1. CDR3 size: 14 residues. After removal of 4 bases from V and 5 bases from J, the junction contained 7 bases not matched to a gene. Germline V gene lookup returns CDR1 SQVTM and CDR2 ANQGSEA. The CDR3 DNA reads TGCAGCGTTGCAGGGGGCGACTCTAACAATGAGCAGTTCTTC. Translating gives CSVAGGDSNNEQFF.

This clonotype was recorded a few times. The chain uses TRBV24-1 and TRBJ2-3, with 10 bases lining up with TRBD1. After removal of 9 bases from V and 3 bases from J, the junction contained 17 bases not matched to a gene. This CDR3 is built from 18 residues. Looked up from germline, CDR1 is KGHDR and CDR2 is SFDVKD. The CDR3 region has the DNA TGTGCCACCCAATCTCGGGACAGGGGAAGGCCTTTAACAGATACGCAGTATTTT. The encoded protein is CATQSRDRGRPLTDTQYF.

A few counts support this clonotype. The chain links TRBV4-1 to TRBJ1-1; perhaps TRBD1 as D (5 bases). Per the germline V gene, CDR1 is MGHRA and CDR2 is YSYEKL. V was shortened by 4 bases and J by 3 bases, with 15 bases between the two germline ends. The CDR3 totals 15 residues. The CDR3 DNA is TGCGCCAGCAGCCCTCAAGCAGGGTTGGACACTGAAGCTTTCTTT. It translates to CASSPQAGLDTEAFF.

The rearrangement joins TRBV20-1 to TRBJ2-7; TRBD1 agrees at 10 bases. The CDR3 totals 14 residues. Per germline, CDR1 DFQATT and CDR2 SNEGSKA (reference sequence). The CDR3 nucleotides read TGCAGCACCCAGACAGGGGGCTTTAGGTACGAGCAGTACTTC. It specifies CSTQTGGFRYEQYF.

This clonotype has a handful of counts. The chain couples TRBV29-1 to TRBJ2-4, with D possibly matching TRBD2 (5 bases). Trimming removed 3 bases at V and 15 bases at J, with 15 bases between. The CDR3 loop spans 11 amino acids. Germline V lookup: CDR1 SQVTM, CDR2 ANQGSEA. CDR3 sequence: CSVERASLRYF. Here the CDR3 DNA reads TGCAGCGTTGAGAGGGCCAGCCTTCGGTACTTC.

This clonotype was counted only a few times. This sequence joins TRBV12-3 or TRBV12-4 and TRBJ1-1, with a tentative D call TRBD1 (5 bases). V lost 4 bases and J lost 6, with 12 bases in between. The CDR3 totals 13 residues. CDR3 loop: CASSSYGGSEAFF. Written as DNA, the CDR3 is TGTGCCAGCAGTTCCTACGGGGGTTCTGAAGCTTTCTTT.

The rearrangement links TRBV28 to TRBJ2-7; TRBD1 is a possible D gene (5 bases). The J call is doubtful: the DNA matches TRBJ2-5 better. Germline CDR1 MDHEN, CDR2 SYDVKM. The CDR3 is 14 amino acids. This chain's CDR3 is CASTHPRVGETQYF. The DNA of the CDR3 is TGTGCCAGCACTCATCCCAGGGTTGGGGAGACCCAGTACTTC.

The V call is TRBV27, the J call TRBJ2-6; no clear D gene. Germline CDR1 reads MNHEY; CDR2 reads SMNVEV (reference sequence). This CDR3 comprises 16 residues. Trimming stripped 5 bases from V and 4 bases from J, with 15 bases between. CDR3 bases: TGTGCCAGCAGTCCCTTAATCTTGGGGGGGGCCAACGTCCTGACTTTC. Its translation is CASSPLILGGANVLTF.

The V gene is TRBV20-1, the J gene TRBJ1-4; D might be TRBD1 (6 bases). The V gene's germline CDR1 is DFQATT and CDR2 SNEGSKA (reference sequence). The CDR3 is made up of 15 amino acids. Trimming removed 0 bases at V and 1 base at J, with 9 bases between. DNA for the CDR3: TGCAGTGCTAGAGACACAGGGTTAACTAATGAAAAACTGTTTTTT. This codes for CSARDTGLTNEKLFF.

The chain couples TRBV6-5 to TRBJ1-6; 9 positions agree with TRBD1. Germline CDR1 MNHEY, CDR2 SVGAGI. The CDR3 has 14 residues. V lost 6 bases and J lost 10; bases outside the gene matches: 7. CDR3 coding DNA: TGTGCCAGCAGAGGACAGGGGTCGCGATCACCCCTCCACTTT. Protein product: CASRGQGSRSPLHF.

This clonotype was detected only a few times. J is TRBJ1-2 and V is TRBV21-1; the table names TRBD1, a call not compared with the DNA. TRBV21-1 is noted as a pseudogene. The CDR3 runs 18 residues. CDR3 sequence (DNA): TGTGCCAGCAGCAAAATGCGGGGACAGGGGGCCGTCCCCTATGGCTACACCTTC. It encodes CASSKMRGQGAVPYGYTF.

The CDR3 region is CASSPAGALGTEAFF. CDR3 bases: TGCGCCAGCAGCCCGGCGGGGGCTTTAGGCACTGAAGCTTTCTTT. The chain combines TRBV5-1 with TRBJ1-1; a weak D match, TRBD1 (6 bases). The germline V gene has CDR1 SGHRS and CDR2 YFSETQ. This CDR3 is built from 15 residues. Trimming shortened V by 4 bases and J by 4 bases, and 17 bases separated the two germline ends.

This clonotype has just a few counts. As DNA, the CDR3 is TGTGCCAGCAGTTCACAGGGAAGTGAACAGCCCCAGCATTTT. Translating gives CASSSQGSEQPQHF. The V gene is TRBV7-2, the J gene TRBJ1-5; D is perhaps TRBD1 (6 bases). Germline CDR1 is SGHTA and CDR2 is FQGNSA. Trimming took 6 bases from V and 7 from J, leaving 16 bases between them. This CDR3 is 14 amino acids long. The variable domain in full, completed from reference TRBV7-2 and TRBJ1-5, reads GAGVSQSPSNKVTEKGKDVELRCDPISGHTALYWYRQSLGQGLEFLIYFQGNSAPDKSGLPSDRFSAERTGGSVSTLTIQRTQQEDSAVYLCASSSQGSEQPQHFGDGTRLSIL.

V and J are TRBV20-1 and TRBJ2-6, with a weak D call TRBD2 (7 bases). V was trimmed by 3 bases and J by 0 bases, leaving 18 bases between them. CDR1 DFQATT and CDR2 SNEGSKA come from the germline V gene (reference sequence). The CDR3 is made up of 18 amino acids. The CDR3 loop reads CSASPLGGGNSGANVLTF. In DNA form, the CDR3 reads TGCAGTGCTAGTCCTCTTGGCGGGGGCAACTCTGGGGCCAACGTCCTGACTTTC.

This clonotype showed up just a few times. The chain joins TRBV12-3 or TRBV12-4 to TRBJ2-1; 12 bases align to TRBD2. Trimming removed 3 bases from V and 8 bases from J; junction bases left unmatched: 2. The CDR3 spans 14 residues. The CDR3 sequence: CASSFTSGGHEQFF. In DNA, the CDR3 is TGTGCCAGCAGTTTTACTAGCGGGGGGCATGAGCAGTTCTTC.

The genes are TRBV7-8 and TRBJ2-7; no clear D gene. V gave up 4 bases and J gave up 7 bases, with 11 bases separating them. The CDR3 is 12 amino acids. Germline CDR1 is SGHVS and CDR2 is FQNEAQ. CDR3 DNA sequence: TGTGCCAGCAGCTCCAGTCAAGGAGAGCAGTACTTC. This codes for CASSSSQGEQYF.

This clonotype was seen a few times. This chain uses TRBV6-5 with TRBJ1-6; 9 positions agree with TRBD1. Germline V gene sequence: CDR1 MNHEY, CDR2 SVGAGI. V dropped 5 bases and J dropped 13; count of bases not matched to a gene: 12. The CDR3 totals 15 residues. The CDR3, as DNA: TGTGCCAGCAGTGGCGGAACAGGGGGCGGTTCGCCCCTCCACTTT. Translated: CASSGGTGGGSPLHF.

This rearrangement joins TRBV11-2 to TRBJ2-1; D not resolved. The germline CDR1 and CDR2 sequences are SGHAT and FQNNGV. V lost 0 bases, J lost 9 bases, and 12 bases lay in between. The CDR3 sequence is 14 residues long. The CDR3 loop reads CASSLDRWKGEQFF. The CDR3 nucleotides are TGTGCCAGCAGCTTAGATCGCTGGAAGGGTGAGCAGTTCTTC.

The V gene is TRBV29-1, the J gene TRBJ1-2; TRBD1 is a possible D gene (5 bases). CDR1 and CDR2 (germline): SQVTM, ANQGSEA. The CDR3 covers 14 residues. V lost 4 bases and J 0 bases, leaving 12 bases between the germline ends. CDR3 protein: CSVVGGSANYGYTF. As DNA, the CDR3 is TGCAGCGTTGTTGGGGGGAGTGCTAACTATGGCTACACCTTC. The entire variable domain, with the rest obtained from reference TRBV29-1 and TRBJ1-2, is as follows: SAVISQKPSRDICQRGTSLTIQCQVDSQVTMMFWYRQQPGQSLTLIATANQGSEATYESGFVIDKFPISRPNLTFSTLTVSNMSPEDSSIYLCSVVGGSANYGYTFGSGTRLTVV.

CDR3 sequence: CASSQDSGPQNEQYF. The CDR3 DNA is TGTGCCAGCAGCCAAGATTCAGGGCCCCAGAACGAGCAGTACTTC. This chain joins TRBV3-1 and TRBJ2-7, with a tentative D call TRBD1 (5 bases). Per the germline V gene, CDR1 is LGHDT and CDR2 is YNNKEL (reference sequence). The V end was cut by 0 bases, the J end by 5 bases, with 14 bases between. The CDR3 contains 15 residues.

As concerns this clonotype: An end of the junction does not agree with germline; a read error may underlie this. The rearrangement joins TRBV12-3 or TRBV12-4 to TRBJ2-1, with 9 bases that match TRBD2. The CDR3 covers 15 residues. CDR3 residues: CACSLGAGGYNEQFF. The CDR3 DNA reads TGTGCCTGCAGTTTAGGAGCGGGGGGCTACAATGAGCAGTTCTTC.

This clonotype came up a few times. The rearrangement joins TRBV7-9 to TRBJ2-7; D ambiguous. TRBJ2-5 matches the DNA end more closely, so the J call is doubtful. CDR3 length equals 14 residues. CDR1 is SEHNR and CDR2 is FQNEAQ in the germline V gene (reference sequence). CDR3 DNA: TGTGCCAGCAGCTTCGAGGACGGAAGGGCGACCCAGTACTTC. Amino acids: CASSFEDGRATQYF.

The V and J genes are TRBV24-1 and TRBJ1-4; 8 nucleotides agree with TRBD1. CDR1 and CDR2 (germline): KGHDR, SFDVKD. The CDR3 is 16 residues long. V gave up 7 bases and J gave up 7 bases; unmatched junction bases: 13. CDR3 bases: TGTGCCACCAGCCCAGGGAGGCAGGGGGCGACTGAAAAACTGTTTTTT. Translated: CATSPGRQGATEKLFF.

J is TRBJ2-5 and V is TRBV5-4; the D gene is possibly TRBD2 (5 bases). The V end was cut by 4 bases, the J end by 3 bases, with 16 bases between. From germline, CDR1 is SGHNT and CDR2 YYREEE (reference sequence). The CDR3 has 15 residues. The CDR3 coding sequence is TGTGCCAGCAGCCGAGGCGGGCGCGTCGAAGAGACCCAGTACTTC. Its protein is CASSRGGRVEETQYF.

The rearrangement joins TRBV12-3 or TRBV12-4 to TRBJ1-1; D gene ambiguous. The CDR3 runs to 13 residues. Trimming took off 9 bases at V and 0 bases at J, with 11 bases between the two ends. The CDR3 region has the DNA TGTGCCAGTCTAGGGCAGTTGAACACTGAAGCTTTCTTT. This gives the protein CASLGQLNTEAFF.

The V gene is TRBV20-1, the J gene TRBJ1-5, with D possibly TRBD1 on 5 matching bases. V lost 0 bases to trimming and J lost 2 bases, with 11 bases between them. This CDR3 has 15 residues. The germline gives CDR1 DFQATT, CDR2 SNEGSKA (reference sequence). CDR3 amino acids: CSARDGGTGNQPQHF. CDR3 in DNA: TGCAGTGCTAGAGATGGGGGAACAGGCAATCAGCCCCAGCATTTT.